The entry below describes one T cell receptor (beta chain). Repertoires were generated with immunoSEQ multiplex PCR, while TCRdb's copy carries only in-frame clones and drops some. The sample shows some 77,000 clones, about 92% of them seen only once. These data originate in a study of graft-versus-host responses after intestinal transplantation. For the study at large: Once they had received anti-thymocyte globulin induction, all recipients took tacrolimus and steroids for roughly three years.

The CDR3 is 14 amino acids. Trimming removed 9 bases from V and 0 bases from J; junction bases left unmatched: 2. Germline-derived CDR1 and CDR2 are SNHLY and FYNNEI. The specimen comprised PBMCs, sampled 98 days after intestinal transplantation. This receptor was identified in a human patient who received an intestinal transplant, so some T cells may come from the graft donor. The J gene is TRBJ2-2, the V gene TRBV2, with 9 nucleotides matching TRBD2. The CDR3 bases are TGTGCCAGTAGCGGGGGATCGAACACCGGGGAGCTGTTTTTT. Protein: CASSGGSNTGELFF.